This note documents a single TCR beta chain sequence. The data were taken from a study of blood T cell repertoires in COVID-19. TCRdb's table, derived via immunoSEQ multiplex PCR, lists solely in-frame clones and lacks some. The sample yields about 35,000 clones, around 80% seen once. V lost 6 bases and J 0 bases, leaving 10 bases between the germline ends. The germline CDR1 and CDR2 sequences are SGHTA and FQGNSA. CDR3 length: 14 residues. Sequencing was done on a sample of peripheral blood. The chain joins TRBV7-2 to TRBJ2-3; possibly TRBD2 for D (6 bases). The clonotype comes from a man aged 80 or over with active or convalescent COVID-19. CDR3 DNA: TGTGCCAGCAGGCCCGGGGGAAGCACAGATACGCAGTATTTT. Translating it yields CASRPGGSTDTQYF.